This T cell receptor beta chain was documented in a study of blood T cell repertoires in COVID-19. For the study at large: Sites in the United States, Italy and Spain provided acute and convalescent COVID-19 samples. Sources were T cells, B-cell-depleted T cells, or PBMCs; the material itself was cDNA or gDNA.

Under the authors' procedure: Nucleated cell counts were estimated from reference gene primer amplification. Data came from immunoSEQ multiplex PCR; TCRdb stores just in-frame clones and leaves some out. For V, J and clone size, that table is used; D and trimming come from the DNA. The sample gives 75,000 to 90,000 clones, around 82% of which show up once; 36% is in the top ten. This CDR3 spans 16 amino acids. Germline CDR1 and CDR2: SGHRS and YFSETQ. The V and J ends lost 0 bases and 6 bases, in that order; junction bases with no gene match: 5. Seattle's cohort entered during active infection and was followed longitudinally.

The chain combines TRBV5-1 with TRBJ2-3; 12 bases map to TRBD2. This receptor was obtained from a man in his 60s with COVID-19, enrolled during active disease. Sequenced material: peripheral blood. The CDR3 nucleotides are TGCGCCAGCAGCTTGGGACTAGCGGGGGCTGGGGATACGCAGTATTTT. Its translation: CASSLGLAGAGDTQYF.